This T cell receptor (beta chain) was identified in a study of blood T cell repertoires in COVID-19. Study at large: COVID-19 samples from acute and convalescent phases originated in the United States, Italy and Spain. PBMCs, B-cell-depleted T cells, or T cells provided the cDNA or gDNA that made up the material.

This table comes from immunoSEQ multiplex PCR, and its TCRdb copy is limited to in-frame clones, with some not included. The top ten hold 2.3% of the sample, which has about 150,000 clones, about nine tenths seen once. This clone was observed a single time. The sequencing input was peripheral blood. The clonotype originates from a human donor in a cohort sampled during active COVID-19.

In DNA form, the CDR3 reads TGCGCCAGCTCAGGGGTGAGTCGAAACACCATATATTTT. Translated, it gives CASSGVSRNTIYF. This rearrangement joins TRBV4-1 to TRBJ1-3, with D possibly being TRBD1 (6 bases). Trimming cost V 8 bases and J 5 bases, with 13 bases left between them. CDR1 and CDR2 (germline): MGHRA, YSYEKL. CDR3 length: 13 residues.